This TCR beta chain stems from a study of cytomegalovirus exposure and HLA in healthy donors. V gave up 2 bases and J gave up 1 base, with 8 bases separating them. The CDR3 runs to 14 residues. The germline V gene encodes CDR1 SGHDN and CDR2 FVKESK. TCRdb's copy holds only in-frame clones and misses some; the assay was immunoSEQ multiplex PCR. The profile shows around 400,000 clones, around 86% of them singletons. This TCR was recovered from a young woman in good health and CMV-seronegative. Sample: PBMCs. The chain recombines TRBV14 with TRBJ1-1; a possible D gene is TRBD1 (5 bases). CDR3 in DNA: TGTGCCAGCAGCCAATCAAGGGGGAACACTGAAGCTTTCTTT. Translated, it gives CASSQSRGNTEAFF. The full variable domain, in which reference TRBV14 and TRBJ1-1 provide the parts outside the CDR3, is EAGVTQFPSHSVIEKGQTVTLRCDPISGHDNLYWYRRVMGKEIKFLLHFVKESKQDESGMPNNRFLAERTGGTYSTLKVQPAELEDSGVYFCASSQSRGNTEAFFGQGTRLTVV.